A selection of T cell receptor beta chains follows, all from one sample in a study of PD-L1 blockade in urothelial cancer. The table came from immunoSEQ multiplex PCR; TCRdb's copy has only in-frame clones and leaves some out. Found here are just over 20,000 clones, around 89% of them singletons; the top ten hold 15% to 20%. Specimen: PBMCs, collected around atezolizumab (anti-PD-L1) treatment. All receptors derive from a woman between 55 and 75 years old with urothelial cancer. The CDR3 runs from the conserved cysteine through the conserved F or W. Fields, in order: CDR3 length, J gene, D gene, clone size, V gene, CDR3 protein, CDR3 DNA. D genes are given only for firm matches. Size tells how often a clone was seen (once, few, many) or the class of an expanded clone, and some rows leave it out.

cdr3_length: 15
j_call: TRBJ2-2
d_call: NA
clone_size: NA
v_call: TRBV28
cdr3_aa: CASRKGRMNTGELFF
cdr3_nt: TGTGCCAGCAGAAAGGGGCGTATGAACACCGGGGAGCTGTTTTTT

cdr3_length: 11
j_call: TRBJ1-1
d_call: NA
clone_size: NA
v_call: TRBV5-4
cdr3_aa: CASSHSPEAFF
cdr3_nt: TGTGCCAGCAGCCACAGTCCTGAAGCTTTCTTT

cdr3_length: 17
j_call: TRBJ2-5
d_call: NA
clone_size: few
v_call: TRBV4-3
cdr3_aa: CASSQEGEGGRAETQYF
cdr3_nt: TGCGCCAGCAGCCAAGAGGGGGAAGGAGGGAGAGCAGAGACCCAGTACTTC

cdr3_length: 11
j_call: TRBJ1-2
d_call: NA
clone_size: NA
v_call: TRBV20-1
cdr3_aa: CSAQGNYGYTF
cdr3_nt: TGCAGTGCCCAGGGAAACTATGGCTACACCTTC

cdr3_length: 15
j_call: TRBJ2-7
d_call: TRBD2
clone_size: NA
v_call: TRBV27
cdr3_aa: CASSFRASGSYEQYF
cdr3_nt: TGTGCCAGCAGTTTCCGGGCTAGCGGCTCCTACGAGCAGTACTTC

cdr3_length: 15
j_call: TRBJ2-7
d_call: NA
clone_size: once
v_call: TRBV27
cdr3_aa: CASSLDSAKGYEQYF
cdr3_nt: TGTGCCAGCAGTTTAGACAGCGCAAAGGGCTACGAGCAGTACTTC

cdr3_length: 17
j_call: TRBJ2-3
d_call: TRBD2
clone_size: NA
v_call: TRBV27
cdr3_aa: CASSLTGTRSGADTQYF
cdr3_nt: TGTGCCAGCAGTTTAACGGGGACTAGGAGTGGGGCAGATACGCAGTATTTT

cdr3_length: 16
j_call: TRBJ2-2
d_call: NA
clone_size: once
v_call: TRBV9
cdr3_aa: CASSVDGQQVTGELFF
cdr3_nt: TGTGCCAGCAGCGTAGACGGCCAGCAGGTTACCGGGGAGCTGTTTTTT

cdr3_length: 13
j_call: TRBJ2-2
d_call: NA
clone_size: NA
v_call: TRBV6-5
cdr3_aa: CASSPSPTGELFF
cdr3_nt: TGTGCCAGCAGTCCTTCTCCTACCGGGGAGCTGTTTTTT

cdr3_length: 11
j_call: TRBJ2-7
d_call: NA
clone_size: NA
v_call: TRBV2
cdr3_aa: CASRDTYEQYF
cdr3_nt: TGTGCCAGCAGGGACACCTACGAGCAGTACTTC

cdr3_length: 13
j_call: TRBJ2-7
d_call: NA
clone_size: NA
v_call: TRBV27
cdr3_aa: CASSLGQTYEQYF
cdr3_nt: TGTGCCAGCAGTCTCGGACAGACCTACGAGCAGTACTTC

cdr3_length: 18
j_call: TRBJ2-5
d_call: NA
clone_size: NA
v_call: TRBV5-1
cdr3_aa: CASSLGRTAGLSQETQYF
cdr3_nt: TGCGCCAGCAGCTTGGGAAGAACAGCGGGCCTAAGCCAAGAGACCCAGTACTTC

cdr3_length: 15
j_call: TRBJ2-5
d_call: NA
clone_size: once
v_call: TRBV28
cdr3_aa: CASSEAGEPLETQYF
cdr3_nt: TGTGCCAGCAGTGAAGCAGGGGAGCCCTTAGAGACCCAGTACTTC

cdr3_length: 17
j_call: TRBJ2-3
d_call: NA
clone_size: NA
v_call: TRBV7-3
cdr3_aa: CASRTLTGFRITDTQYF
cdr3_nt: TGTGCCAGCAGAACTCTCACAGGGTTTCGGATCACAGATACGCAGTATTTT

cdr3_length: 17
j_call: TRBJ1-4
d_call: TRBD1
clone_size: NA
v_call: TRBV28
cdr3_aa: CASSRDRGHATNEKLFF
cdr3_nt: TGTGCCAGCAGCCGGGACAGGGGGCATGCAACTAATGAAAAACTGTTTTTT

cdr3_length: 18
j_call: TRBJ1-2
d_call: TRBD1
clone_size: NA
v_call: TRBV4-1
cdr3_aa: CASSQVVRVRQGSYGYTF
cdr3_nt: TGCGCCAGCAGCCAAGTAGTTAGGGTCAGACAGGGTTCCTATGGCTACACCTTC

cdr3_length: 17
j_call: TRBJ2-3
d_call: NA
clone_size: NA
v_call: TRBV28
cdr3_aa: CASTTPIGRERGGTQYF
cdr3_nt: TGTGCCAGCACAACCCCCATCGGGAGAGAAAGGGGGGGTACGCAGTATTTT

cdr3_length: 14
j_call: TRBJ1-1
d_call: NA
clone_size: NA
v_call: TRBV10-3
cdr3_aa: CAIRLDSRNTEAFF
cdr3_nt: TGTGCCATCAGGCTGGACAGTCGGAACACTGAAGCTTTCTTT

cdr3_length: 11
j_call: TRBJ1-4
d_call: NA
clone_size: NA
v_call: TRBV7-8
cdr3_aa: CASSRGEKLFF
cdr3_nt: TGTGCCAGCTCCCGGGGGGAAAAACTGTTTTTT

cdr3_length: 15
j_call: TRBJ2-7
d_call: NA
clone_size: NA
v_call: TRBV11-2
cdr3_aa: CASSLSRAGYSEQYF
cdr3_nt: TGTGCCAGCAGCCTCTCTAGAGCCGGGTACTCCGAGCAGTACTTC

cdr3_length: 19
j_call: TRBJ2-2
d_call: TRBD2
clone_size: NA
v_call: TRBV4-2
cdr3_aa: CASSHQGAGLAGVTGELFF
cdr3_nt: TGTGCCAGCAGCCACCAAGGGGCAGGACTAGCGGGTGTCACCGGGGAGCTGTTTTTT

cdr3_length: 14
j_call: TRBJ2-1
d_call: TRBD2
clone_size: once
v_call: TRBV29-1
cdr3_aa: CSVGLAGVYNEQFF
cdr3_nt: TGCAGCGTTGGACTAGCGGGGGTATACAATGAGCAGTTCTTC

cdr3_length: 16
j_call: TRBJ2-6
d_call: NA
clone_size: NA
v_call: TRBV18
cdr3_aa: CASSKNPGNGANVLTF
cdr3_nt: TGTGCCAGCTCTAAGAATCCGGGGAACGGGGCCAACGTCCTGACTTTC

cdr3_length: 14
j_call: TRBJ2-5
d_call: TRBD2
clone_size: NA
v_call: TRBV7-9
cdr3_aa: CASSSTAGGETQYF
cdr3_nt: TGTGCCAGCAGCTCGACAGCGGGGGGAGAGACCCAGTACTTC

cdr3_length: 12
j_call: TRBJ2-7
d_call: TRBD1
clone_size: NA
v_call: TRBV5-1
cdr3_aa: CASSPGGDEQYF
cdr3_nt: TGCGCCAGCAGCCCAGGGGGCGACGAGCAGTACTTC

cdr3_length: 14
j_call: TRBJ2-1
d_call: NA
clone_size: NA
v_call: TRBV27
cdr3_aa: CASSLLVQYNEQFF
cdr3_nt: TGTGCCAGCAGTTTATTGGTACAGTACAATGAGCAGTTCTTC

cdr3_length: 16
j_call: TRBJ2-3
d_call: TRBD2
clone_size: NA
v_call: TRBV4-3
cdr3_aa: CASSQGLAGVGDTQYF
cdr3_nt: TGCGCCAGCAGCCAAGGACTAGCGGGAGTGGGAGATACGCAGTATTTT

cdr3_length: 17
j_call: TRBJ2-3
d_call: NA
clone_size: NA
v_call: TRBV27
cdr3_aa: CASRLTPGASGTDTQYF
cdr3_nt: TGTGCCAGCAGACTTACACCAGGGGCCTCCGGCACAGATACGCAGTATTTT

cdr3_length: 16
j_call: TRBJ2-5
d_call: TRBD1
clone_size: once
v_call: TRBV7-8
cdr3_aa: CASSAIAGTGGETQYF
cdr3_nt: TGTGCCAGCAGCGCAATCGCCGGGACAGGAGGAGAGACCCAGTACTTC

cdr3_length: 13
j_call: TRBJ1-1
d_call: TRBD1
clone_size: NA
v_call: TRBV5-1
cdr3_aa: CASSLQGSTEAFF
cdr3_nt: TGCGCCAGCAGTTTACAGGGGAGCACTGAAGCTTTCTTT

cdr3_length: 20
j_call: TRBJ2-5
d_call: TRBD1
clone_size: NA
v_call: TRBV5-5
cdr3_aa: CASSLNGQGLATHVEETQYF
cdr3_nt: TGTGCCAGCAGCTTAAACGGACAGGGCCTCGCAACCCATGTTGAAGAGACCCAGTACTTC

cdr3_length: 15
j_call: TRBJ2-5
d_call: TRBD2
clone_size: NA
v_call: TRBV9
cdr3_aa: CASSVSGRSQETQYF
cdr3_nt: TGTGCCAGCAGCGTAAGCGGGAGAAGCCAAGAGACCCAGTACTTC

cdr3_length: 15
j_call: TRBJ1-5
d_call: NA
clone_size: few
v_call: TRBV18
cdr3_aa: CASSPQQVTNQPQHF
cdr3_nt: TGTGCCAGCTCACCACAGCAGGTGACCAATCAGCCCCAGCATTTT

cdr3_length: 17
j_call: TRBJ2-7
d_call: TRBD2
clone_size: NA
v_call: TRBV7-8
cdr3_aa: CASSLALVGGGPFEQYF
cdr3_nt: TGTGCCAGCAGCTTAGCGCTTGTGGGGGGAGGGCCGTTCGAGCAGTACTTC

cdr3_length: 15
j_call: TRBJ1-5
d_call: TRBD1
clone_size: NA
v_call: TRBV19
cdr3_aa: CASSLQGSDGQPQHF
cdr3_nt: TGTGCCAGTAGTTTACAGGGGTCCGACGGACAGCCCCAGCATTTT

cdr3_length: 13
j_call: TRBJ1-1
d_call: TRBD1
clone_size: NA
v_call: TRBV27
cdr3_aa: CASSFSGDSEAFF
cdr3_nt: TGTGCCAGCAGTTTTTCTGGGGACAGTGAAGCTTTCTTT

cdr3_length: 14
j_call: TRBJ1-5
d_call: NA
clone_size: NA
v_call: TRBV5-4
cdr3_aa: CASSFGGSNQPQHF
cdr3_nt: TGTGCCAGCAGCTTCGGGGGTAGCAATCAGCCCCAGCATTTT

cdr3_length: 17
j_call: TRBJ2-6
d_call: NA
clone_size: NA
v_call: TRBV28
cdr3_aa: CASSFFGGPSGANVLTF
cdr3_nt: TGTGCCAGCAGTTTTTTCGGGGGTCCCTCTGGGGCCAACGTCCTGACTTTC

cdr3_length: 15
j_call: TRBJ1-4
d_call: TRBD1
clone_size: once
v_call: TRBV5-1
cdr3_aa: CASSSTGTVNEKLFF
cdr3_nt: TGCGCCAGCAGCTCAACCGGGACAGTTAATGAAAAACTGTTTTTT

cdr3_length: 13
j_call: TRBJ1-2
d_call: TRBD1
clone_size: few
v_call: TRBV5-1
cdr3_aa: CASSLVGGQGYTF
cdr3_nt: TGCGCCAGCAGCTTGGTAGGGGGCCAGGGCTACACCTTC

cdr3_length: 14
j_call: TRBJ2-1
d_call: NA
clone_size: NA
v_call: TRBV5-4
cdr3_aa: CASSPPGGGDEQFF
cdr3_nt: TGTGCCAGCAGCCCCCCGGGAGGGGGCGATGAGCAGTTCTTC

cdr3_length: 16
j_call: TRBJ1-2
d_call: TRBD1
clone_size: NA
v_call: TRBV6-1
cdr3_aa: CASSGPAGGANYGYTF
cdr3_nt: TGTGCCAGCAGTGGACCCGCAGGGGGAGCTAACTATGGCTACACCTTC

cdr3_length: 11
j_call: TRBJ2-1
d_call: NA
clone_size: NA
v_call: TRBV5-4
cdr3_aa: CATSSVGGLFF
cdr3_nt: TGTGCCACCAGCTCCGTGGGGGGACTGTTCTTC

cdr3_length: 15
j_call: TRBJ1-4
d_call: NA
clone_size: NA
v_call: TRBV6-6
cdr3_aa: CASSYAGGWGEKLFF
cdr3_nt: TGTGCCAGCAGTTACGCCGGGGGGTGGGGAGAAAAACTGTTTTTT

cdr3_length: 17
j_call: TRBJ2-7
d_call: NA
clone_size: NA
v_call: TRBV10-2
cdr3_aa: CASSARGRGKEDYEQYF
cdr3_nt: TGCGCCAGCAGTGCCCGGGGCAGGGGAAAGGAGGACTACGAGCAGTACTTC

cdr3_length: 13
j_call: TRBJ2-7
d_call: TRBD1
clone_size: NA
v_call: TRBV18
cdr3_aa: CASSPKQGTEQYF
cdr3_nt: TGTGCCAGCTCACCCAAACAGGGGACCGAGCAGTACTTC

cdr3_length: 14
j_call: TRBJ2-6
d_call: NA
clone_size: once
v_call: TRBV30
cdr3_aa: CAWTRGNEANVLTF
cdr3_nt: TGTGCTTGGACGAGGGGGAATGAGGCCAACGTCCTGACTTTC

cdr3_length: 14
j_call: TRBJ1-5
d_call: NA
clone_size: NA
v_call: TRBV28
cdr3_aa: CASSFLEQNQPQHF
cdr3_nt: TGTGCCAGCAGTTTCTTAGAACAGAATCAGCCCCAGCATTTT

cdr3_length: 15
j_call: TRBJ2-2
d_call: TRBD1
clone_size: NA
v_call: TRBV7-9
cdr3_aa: CASYPGAGGTGELFF
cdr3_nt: TGTGCCAGTTACCCCGGAGCAGGGGGCACCGGGGAGCTGTTTTTT

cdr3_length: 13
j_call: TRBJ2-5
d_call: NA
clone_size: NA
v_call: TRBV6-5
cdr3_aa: CASSVRGRKTQYF
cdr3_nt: TGTGCCAGCTCGGTCCGGGGTAGAAAGACCCAGTACTTC

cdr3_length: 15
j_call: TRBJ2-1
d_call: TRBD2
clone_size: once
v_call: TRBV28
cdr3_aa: CASRAGAGGLVEQFF
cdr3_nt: TGTGCCAGCAGGGCGGGAGCGGGAGGTTTGGTTGAGCAGTTCTTC

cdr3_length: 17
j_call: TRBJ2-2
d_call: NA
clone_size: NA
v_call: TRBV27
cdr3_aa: CASSLEFTPITTGELFF
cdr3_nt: TGTGCCAGCAGTTTAGAGTTCACCCCCATTACGACCGGGGAGCTGTTTTTT

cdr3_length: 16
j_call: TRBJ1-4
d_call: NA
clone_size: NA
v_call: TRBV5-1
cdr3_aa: CASSLVPGLLVEKLFF
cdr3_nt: TGCGCCAGCAGCTTGGTGCCCGGACTGCTCGTTGAAAAACTGTTTTTT

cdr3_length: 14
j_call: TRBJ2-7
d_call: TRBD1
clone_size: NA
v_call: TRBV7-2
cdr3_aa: CASSSTGGSYEQYF
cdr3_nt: TGTGCCAGCAGCTCGACAGGGGGCTCCTACGAGCAGTACTTC

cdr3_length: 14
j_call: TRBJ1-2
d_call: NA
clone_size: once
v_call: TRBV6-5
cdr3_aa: CASSYSTANYGYTF
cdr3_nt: TGTGCCAGCAGTTACTCAACAGCTAACTATGGCTACACCTTC